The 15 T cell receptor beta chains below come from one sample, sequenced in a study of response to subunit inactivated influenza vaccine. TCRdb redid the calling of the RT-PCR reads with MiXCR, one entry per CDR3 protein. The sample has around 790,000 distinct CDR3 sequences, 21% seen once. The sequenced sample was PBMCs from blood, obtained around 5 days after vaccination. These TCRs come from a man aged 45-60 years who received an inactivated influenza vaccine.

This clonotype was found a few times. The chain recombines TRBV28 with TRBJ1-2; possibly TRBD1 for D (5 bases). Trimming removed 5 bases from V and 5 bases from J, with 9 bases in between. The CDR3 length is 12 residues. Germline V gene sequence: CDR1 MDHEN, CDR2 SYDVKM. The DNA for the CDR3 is TGTGCCAGCAGTACGGGACTTTATGGCTACACCTTC. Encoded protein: CASSTGLYGYTF.

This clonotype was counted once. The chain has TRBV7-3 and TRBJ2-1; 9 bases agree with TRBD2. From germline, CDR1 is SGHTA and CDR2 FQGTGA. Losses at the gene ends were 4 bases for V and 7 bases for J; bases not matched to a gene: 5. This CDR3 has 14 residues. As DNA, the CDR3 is TGTGCCAGCAGCTCGCTAGCGGGACTGAATGAGCAGTTCTTC. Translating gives CASSSLAGLNEQFF.

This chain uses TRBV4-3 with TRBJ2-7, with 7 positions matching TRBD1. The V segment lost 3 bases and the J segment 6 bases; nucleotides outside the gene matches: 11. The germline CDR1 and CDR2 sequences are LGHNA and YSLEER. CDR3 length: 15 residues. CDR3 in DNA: TGCGCCAGCAGCCAGGGACGACAGGGATGGTCCGAGCAGTACTTC. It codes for CASSQGRQGWSEQYF.

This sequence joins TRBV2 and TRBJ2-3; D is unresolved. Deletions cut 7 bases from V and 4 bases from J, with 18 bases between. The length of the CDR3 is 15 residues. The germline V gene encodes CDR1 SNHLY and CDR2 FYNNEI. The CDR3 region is CASTPITRQADTQYF. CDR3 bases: TGTGCCAGCACCCCGATTACGCGCCAGGCAGATACGCAGTATTTT.

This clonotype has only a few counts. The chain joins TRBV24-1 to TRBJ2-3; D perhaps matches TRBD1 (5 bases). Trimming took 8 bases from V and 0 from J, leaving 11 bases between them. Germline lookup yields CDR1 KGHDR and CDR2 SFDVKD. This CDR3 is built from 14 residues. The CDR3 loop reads CATTGPGSTDTQYF. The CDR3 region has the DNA TGTGCCACCACCGGCCCAGGGAGCACAGATACGCAGTATTTT.

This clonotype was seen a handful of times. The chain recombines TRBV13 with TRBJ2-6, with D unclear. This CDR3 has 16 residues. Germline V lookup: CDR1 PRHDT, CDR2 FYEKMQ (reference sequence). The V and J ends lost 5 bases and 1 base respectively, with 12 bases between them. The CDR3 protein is CASSPLGQSGANVLTF. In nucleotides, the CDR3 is TGTGCCAGCAGCCCGCTGGGCCAGTCTGGGGCCAACGTCCTGACTTTC.

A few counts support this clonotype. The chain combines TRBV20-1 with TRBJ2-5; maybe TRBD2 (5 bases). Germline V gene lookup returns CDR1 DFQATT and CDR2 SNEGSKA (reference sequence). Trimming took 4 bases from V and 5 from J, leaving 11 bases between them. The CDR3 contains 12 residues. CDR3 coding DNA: TGCAGTGCTATAGCGTCCCGGGAGACCCAGTACTTC. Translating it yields CSAIASRETQYF.

This CDR3 reads CASSPQAGSPLHF. CDR3 nucleotides: TGTGCCAGCAGTCCTCAAGCAGGTTCACCCCTCCACTTT. This sequence joins TRBV6-1 and TRBJ1-6; D gene uncertain. In germline, CDR1 is MNHNS, CDR2 SASEGT. The CDR3 has 13 amino acids. With 5 bases removed from V and 9 bases from J, the gap between germline ends came to 11 bases.

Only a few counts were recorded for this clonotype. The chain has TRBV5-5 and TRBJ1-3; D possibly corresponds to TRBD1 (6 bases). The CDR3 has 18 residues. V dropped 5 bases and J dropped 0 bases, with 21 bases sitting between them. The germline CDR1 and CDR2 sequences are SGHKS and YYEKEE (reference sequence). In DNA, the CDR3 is TGTGCCAGCAGTTATGTCCCGGGACATGATAACTCTGGAAACACCATATATTTT. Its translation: CASSYVPGHDNSGNTIYF.

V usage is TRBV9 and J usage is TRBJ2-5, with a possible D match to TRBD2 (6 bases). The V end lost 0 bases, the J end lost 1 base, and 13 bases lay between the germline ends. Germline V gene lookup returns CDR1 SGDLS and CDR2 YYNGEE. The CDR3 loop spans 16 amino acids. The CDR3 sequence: CASSVGSSDRQETQYF. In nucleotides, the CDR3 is TGTGCCAGCAGCGTAGGGTCTAGCGATCGCCAAGAGACCCAGTACTTC.

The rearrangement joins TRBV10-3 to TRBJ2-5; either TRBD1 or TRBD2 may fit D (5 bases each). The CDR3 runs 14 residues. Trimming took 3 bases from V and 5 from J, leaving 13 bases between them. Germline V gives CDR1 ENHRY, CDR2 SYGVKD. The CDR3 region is CAISDLGPGETQYF. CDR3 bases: TGTGCCATCAGTGACCTGGGGCCGGGGGAGACCCAGTACTTC.

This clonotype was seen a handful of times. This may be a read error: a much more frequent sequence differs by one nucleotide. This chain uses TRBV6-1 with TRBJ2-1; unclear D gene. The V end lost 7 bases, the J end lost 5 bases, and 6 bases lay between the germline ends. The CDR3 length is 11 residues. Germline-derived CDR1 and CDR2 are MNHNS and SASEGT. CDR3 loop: CASNNNNEQFF. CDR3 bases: TGTGCCAGCAACAATAACAATGAGCAGTTCTTC.

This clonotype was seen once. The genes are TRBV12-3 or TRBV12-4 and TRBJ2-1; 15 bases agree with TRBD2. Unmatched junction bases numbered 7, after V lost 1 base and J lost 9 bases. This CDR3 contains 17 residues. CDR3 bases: TGTGCCAGCAGTTTAGGGGGACTAGCGGGAGGCCGGATTGAGCAGTTCTTC. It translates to CASSLGGLAGGRIEQFF.

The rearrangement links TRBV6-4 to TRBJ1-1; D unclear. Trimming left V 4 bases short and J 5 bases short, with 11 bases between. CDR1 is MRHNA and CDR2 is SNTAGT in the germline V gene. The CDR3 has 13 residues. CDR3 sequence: CASSVLVGTEAFF. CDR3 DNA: TGTGCCAGCAGTGTACTAGTGGGAACTGAAGCTTTCTTT.

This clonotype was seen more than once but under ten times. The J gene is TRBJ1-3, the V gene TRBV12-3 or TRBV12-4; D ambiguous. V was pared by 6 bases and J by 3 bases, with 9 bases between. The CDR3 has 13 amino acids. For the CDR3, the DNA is TGTGCCAGCAGAGGACGGAATGGAAACACCATATATTTT. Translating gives CASRGRNGNTIYF.